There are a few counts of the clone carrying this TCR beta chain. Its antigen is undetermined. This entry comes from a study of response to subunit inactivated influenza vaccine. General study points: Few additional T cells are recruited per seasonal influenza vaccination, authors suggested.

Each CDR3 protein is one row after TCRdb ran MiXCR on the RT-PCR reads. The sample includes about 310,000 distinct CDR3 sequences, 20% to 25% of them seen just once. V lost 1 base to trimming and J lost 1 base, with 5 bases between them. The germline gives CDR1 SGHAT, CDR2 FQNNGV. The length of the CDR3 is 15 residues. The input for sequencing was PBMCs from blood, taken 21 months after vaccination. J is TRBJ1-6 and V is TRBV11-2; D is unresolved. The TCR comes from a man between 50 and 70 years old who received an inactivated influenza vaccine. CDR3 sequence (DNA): TGTGCCAGCAGCTTAGGACTATCCTATAATTCACCCCTCCACTTT. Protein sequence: CASSLGLSYNSPLHF.